This record concerns one T cell receptor beta chain sequence. The record originates from a study of blood T cell repertoires in COVID-19. Method: immunoSEQ multiplex PCR; TCRdb's copy keeps in-frame clones and lacks some. The table records about 140,000 clones, 76% of them present only once. With 6 bases removed from V and 0 bases from J, the gap between germline ends came to 11 bases. This CDR3 has 15 amino acids. CDR1 and CDR2 from the germline V gene are MNHEY and SVGAGI. The sample comprised peripheral blood. J is TRBJ2-2 and V is TRBV6-5; TRBD2 is a possible D gene (6 bases). The clonotype comes from a woman of 80 years or more with active or convalescent COVID-19. The CDR3 DNA reads TGTGCCAGCAGGGCGGGGTACTCGAACACCGGGGAGCTGTTTTTT. This gives the protein CASRAGYSNTGELFF.